The sample holds many counts of the clone carrying this T cell receptor beta chain. The data stem from a study of blood T cell repertoires in COVID-19. Study-level information: PBMCs, B-cell-depleted T cells, or T cells provided the cDNA or gDNA that made up the material.

Per the original methods: Amplification of reference gene primers was used by the study to estimate nucleated cell counts. The repertoire was sequenced with immunoSEQ multiplex PCR; TCRdb's copy has only in-frame clones and lacks some. Clonal size and the V and J genes are those of that table, whereas D and trimming came from the DNA. The sample shows under 200,000 clones, approximately 84% of them seen only once. Trimming took off 2 bases at V and 0 bases at J, with 11 bases between the two ends. The CDR3 runs to 16 residues. In germline, CDR1 is MGHRA, CDR2 YSYEKL. Sequencing was done on a sample of peripheral blood. This chain uses TRBV4-1 with TRBJ2-1, with D maybe TRBD1 (5 bases). The receptor was isolated from a young man with active or convalescent COVID-19. The CDR3: CASSQLDIISYNEQFF. For the CDR3, the DNA is TGCGCCAGCAGCCAACTGGACATAATCTCCTACAATGAGCAGTTCTTC.